This T cell receptor (beta chain) was sequenced for a study of Graves' ophthalmopathy and Graves' hyperthyroidism. Fresh peripheral blood, roughly 9.8 ml, was the PBMC source. The study, taken as a whole, reports: In separating ophthalmopathy from stable hyperthyroidism, a 13-signature model achieved about 90% sensitivity and approximately 81% specificity. The model forecast ophthalmopathy progression, reaching around 70% sensitivity and 72% to 75% specificity. Blood was where most expanded thyroid clonotypes above 0.001 frequency also turned up.

The sequenced template was RNA, covering the TCR beta CDR3 region. In the first round, RT-PCR was carried out with HTBI primers, and a multiplex PCR formed the second round. TCRdb itself ran the multiplex PCR reads through MiXCR, one entry per CDR3 protein. Among about 500,000 distinct CDR3 sequences listed, around 15% were seen once. The germline gives CDR1 SGHAT, CDR2 FQNNGV. The CDR3 spans 16 residues. V trimming: 5 bases; J trimming: 1 base; junction bases outside the gene matches: 6. This clonotype was recorded many times. The target antigen is unknown. The sample comprised blood. The sequence derives from a woman aged 25 to 39 with Graves' ophthalmopathy. The chain is built from TRBV11-2 and TRBJ2-2; 8 bases map to TRBD1. The CDR3 protein is CASSRTGSGNTGELFF. For the CDR3, the DNA is TGTGCCAGCAGCCGGACAGGGTCGGGGAACACCGGGGAGCTGTTTTTT. The variable domain in full, completed from reference TRBV11-2 and TRBJ2-2, reads EAGVAQSPRYKIIEKRQSVAFWCNPISGHATLYWYQQILGQGPKLLIQFQNNGVVDDSQLPKDRFSAERLKGVDSTLKIQPAKLEDSAVYLCASSRTGSGNTGELFFGEGSRLTVL.